This T cell receptor beta chain comes out of a study of blood T cells in healthy people across ages. Study conclusions and caveats: Diversity was higher, and naive CD4+ cells more numerous, in long-lived donors than in aged donors. It was not possible, with unsorted PBMCs, to conclusively compare naive and antigen-experienced cells.

For the second PCR, which ran for roughly 6 to 12 cycles, a sample-barcoded 5' primer and a J-beta primer mix were used. TCRdb reprocessed the 5' RACE reads with MiXCR, giving one entry per CDR3 protein. The table has hundreds of thousands of distinct CDR3 sequences, roughly 21% seen once. This clonotype was counted only a few times. Its specificity is not known. Sequences were obtained from blood. The receptor's source is a man between 65 and 85 years old in good health.

Here the CDR3 reads CSVPSGSYEQYF. The CDR3 bases are TGCAGTGTGCCTAGCGGTTCCTACGAGCAGTACTTC. The chain uses TRBV20-1 and TRBJ2-7, with 7 positions matching TRBD2. CDR3 length: 12 amino acids. Germline V CDR1 and CDR2: DFQATT, SNEGSKA (reference sequence). The trim removed 7 bases at V and 1 base at J, leaving 4 bases unmatched.